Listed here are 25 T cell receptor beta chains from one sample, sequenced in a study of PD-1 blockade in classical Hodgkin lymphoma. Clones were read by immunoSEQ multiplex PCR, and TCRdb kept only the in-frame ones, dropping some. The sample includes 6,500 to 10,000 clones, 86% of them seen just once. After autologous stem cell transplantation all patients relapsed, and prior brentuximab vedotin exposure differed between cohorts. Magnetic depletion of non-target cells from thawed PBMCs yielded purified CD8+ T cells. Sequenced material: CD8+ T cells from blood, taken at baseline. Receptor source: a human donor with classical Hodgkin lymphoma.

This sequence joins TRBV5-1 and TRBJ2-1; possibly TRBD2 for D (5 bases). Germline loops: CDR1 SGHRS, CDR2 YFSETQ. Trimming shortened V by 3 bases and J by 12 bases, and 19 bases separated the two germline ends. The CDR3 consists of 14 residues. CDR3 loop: CASSSRRPSDVQFF. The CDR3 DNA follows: TGCGCCAGCAGCTCCCGGAGGCCCTCGGACGTGCAGTTCTTC.

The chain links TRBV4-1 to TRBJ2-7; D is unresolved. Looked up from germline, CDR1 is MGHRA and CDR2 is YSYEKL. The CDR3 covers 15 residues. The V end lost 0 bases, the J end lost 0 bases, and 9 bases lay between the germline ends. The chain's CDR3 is CASSQDNVYSYEQYF. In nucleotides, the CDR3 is TGCGCCAGCAGCCAAGATAATGTCTACTCCTACGAGCAGTACTTC.

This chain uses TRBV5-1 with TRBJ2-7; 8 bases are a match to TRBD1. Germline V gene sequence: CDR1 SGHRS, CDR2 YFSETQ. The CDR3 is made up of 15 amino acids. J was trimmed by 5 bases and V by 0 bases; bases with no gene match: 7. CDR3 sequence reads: CASSLGSGGSDEQYF. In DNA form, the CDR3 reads TGCGCCAGCAGCTTGGGTTCAGGGGGCAGCGACGAGCAGTACTTC.

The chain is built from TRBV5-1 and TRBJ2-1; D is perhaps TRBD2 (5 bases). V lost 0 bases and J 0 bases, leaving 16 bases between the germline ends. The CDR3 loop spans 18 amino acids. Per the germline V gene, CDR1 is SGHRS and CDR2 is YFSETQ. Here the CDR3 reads CASSLAILGSSSYNEQFF. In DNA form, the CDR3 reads TGCGCCAGCAGCTTGGCCATTTTGGGGAGTAGCTCCTACAATGAGCAGTTCTTC.

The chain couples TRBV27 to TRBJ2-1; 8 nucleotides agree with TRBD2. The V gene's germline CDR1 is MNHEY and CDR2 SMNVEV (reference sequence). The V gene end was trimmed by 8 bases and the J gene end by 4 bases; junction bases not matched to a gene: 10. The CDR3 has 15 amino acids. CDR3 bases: TGTGCCAGCGGCACGGGGACTAGAGGTTACAATGAGCAGTTCTTC. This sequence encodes CASGTGTRGYNEQFF.

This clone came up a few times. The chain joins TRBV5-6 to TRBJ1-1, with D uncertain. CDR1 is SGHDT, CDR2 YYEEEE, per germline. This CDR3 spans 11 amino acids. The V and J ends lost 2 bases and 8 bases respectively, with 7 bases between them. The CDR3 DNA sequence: TGTGCCAGCAGCTTAGGTGGGGAAGCTTTCTTT. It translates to CASSLGGEAFF.

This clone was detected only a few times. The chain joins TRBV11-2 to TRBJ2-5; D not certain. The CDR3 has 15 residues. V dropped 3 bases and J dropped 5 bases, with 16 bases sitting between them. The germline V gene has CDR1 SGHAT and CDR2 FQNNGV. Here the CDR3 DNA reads TGTGCCAGCAGCTTCTCCGAAGATCTGGTGGAGACCCAGTACTTC. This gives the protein CASSFSEDLVETQYF.

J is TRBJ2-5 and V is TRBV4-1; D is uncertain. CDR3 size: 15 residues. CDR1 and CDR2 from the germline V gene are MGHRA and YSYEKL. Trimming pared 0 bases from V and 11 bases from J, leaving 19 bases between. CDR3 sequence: CASSQDLTMGHGQYF. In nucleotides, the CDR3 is TGCGCCAGCAGCCAAGATCTGACCATGGGTCACGGGCAGTACTTC.

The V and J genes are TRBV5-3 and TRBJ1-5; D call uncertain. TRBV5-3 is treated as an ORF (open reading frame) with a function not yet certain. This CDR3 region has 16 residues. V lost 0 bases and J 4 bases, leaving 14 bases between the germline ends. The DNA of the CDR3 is TGTGCCAGAAGCTTGGTCGGGGAAAGGGCAAATCAGCCCCAGCATTTT. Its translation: CARSLVGERANQPQHF.

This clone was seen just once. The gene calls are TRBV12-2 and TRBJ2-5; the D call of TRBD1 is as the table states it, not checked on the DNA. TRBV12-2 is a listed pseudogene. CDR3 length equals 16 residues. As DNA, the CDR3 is TGTGCAAGTCGCTTAGCGAACAGGGGTGGCGCCGGGACCCAGTACTTC. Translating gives CASRLANRGGAGTQYF.

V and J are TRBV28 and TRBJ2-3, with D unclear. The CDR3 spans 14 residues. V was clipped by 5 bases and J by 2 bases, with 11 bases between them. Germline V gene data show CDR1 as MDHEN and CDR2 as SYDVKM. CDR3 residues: CASSRPDNTDTQYF. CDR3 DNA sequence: TGTGCCAGCAGTCGGCCAGATAACACAGATACGCAGTATTTT.

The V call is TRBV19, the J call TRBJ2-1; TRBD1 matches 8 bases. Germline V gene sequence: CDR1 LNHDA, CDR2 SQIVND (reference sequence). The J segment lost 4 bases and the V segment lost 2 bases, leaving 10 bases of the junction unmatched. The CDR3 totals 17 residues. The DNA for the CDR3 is TGTGCCAGTAGTATAACTGCCGCAGGGGGCATATACAATGAGCAGTTCTTC. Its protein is CASSITAAGGIYNEQFF.

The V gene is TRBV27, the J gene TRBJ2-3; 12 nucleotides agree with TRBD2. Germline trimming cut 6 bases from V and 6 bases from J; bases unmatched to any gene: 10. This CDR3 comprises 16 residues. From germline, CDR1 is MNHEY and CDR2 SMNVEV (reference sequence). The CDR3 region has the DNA TGTGCCAGCAGGACCTATGGGGGGACTAGCGGGGATACGCAGTATTTT. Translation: CASRTYGGTSGDTQYF.

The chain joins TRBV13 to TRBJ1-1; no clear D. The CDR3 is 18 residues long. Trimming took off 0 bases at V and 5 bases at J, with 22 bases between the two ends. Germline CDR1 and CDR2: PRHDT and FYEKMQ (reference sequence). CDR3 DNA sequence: TGTGCCAGCAGCTTAGGCCACAATTATGCAAAGGGCAGTACTGAAGCTTTCTTT. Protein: CASSLGHNYAKGSTEAFF.

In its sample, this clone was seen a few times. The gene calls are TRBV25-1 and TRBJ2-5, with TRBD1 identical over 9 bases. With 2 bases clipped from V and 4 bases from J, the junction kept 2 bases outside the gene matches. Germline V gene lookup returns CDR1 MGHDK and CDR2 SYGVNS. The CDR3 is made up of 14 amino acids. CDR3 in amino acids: CASSELGQGETQYF. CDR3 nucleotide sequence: TGTGCCAGCAGTGAACTGGGACAGGGAGAGACCCAGTACTTC.

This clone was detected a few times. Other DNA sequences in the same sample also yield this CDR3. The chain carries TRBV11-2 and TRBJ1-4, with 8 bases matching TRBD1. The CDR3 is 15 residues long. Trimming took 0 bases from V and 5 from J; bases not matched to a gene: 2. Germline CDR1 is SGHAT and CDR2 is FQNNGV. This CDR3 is CASSLEAGGNEKLFF. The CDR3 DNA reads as TGTGCCAGCAGCTTAGAAGCAGGGGGCAATGAAAAACTGTTTTTT.

CDR3 in DNA: TGTGCCAGCAGCTTAGATTGGGGCCACGAGCAGTACTTC. Protein sequence: CASSLDWGHEQYF. The chain links TRBV7-8 to TRBJ2-7; TRBD1 is a possible D gene (5 bases). Germline-derived CDR1 and CDR2 are SGHVS and FQNEAQ. V lost 1 base and J 5 bases, leaving 9 bases between the germline ends. The CDR3 has 13 residues.

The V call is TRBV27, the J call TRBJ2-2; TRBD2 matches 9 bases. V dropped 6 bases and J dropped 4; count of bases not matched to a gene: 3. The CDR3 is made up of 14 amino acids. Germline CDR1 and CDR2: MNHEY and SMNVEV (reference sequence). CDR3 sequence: CASRGLALTGELFF. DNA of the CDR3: TGTGCCAGCAGAGGACTAGCGCTCACCGGGGAGCTGTTTTTT.

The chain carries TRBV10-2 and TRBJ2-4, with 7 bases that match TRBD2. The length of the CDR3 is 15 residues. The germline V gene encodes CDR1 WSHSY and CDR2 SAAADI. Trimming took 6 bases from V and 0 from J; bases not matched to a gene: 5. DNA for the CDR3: TGCGCCAGCAGCCTGATAGCGGGAGCCAAAAACATTCAGTACTTC. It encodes CASSLIAGAKNIQYF.

The CDR3 DNA reads as TGTGCCAGCAGTGAAGCCCCTCACAGGGAGATAAATGAAAAACTGTTTTTT. This gives the protein CASSEAPHREINEKLFF. This rearrangement joins TRBV2 to TRBJ1-4, with D tentatively TRBD1 (6 bases). The CDR3 covers 17 residues. Trimming took off 0 bases at V and 5 bases at J, with 16 bases between the two ends. Per germline, CDR1 SNHLY and CDR2 FYNNEI.

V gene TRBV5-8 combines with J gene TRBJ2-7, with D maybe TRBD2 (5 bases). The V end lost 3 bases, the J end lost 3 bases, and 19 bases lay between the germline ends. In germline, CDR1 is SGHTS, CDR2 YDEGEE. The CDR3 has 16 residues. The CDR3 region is CASSSTPGFGVYEQYF. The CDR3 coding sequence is TGTGCCAGCAGCTCCACGCCGGGATTCGGGGTCTACGAGCAGTACTTC.

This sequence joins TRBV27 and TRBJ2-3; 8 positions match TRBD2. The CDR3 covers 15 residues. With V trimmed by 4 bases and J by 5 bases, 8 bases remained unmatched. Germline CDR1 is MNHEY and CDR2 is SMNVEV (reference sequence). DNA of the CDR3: TGTGCCAGCAGTTCTATCGGGGGGGTGGTAGATACGCAGTATTTT. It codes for CASSSIGGVVDTQYF.

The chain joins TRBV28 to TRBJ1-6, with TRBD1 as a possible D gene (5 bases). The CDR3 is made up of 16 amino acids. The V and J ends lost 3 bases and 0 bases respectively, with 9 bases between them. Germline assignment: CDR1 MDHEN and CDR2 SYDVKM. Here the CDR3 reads CASSLAGSSYNSPLHF. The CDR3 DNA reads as TGTGCCAGCAGTTTGGCAGGGAGCTCCTATAATTCACCCCTCCACTTT.

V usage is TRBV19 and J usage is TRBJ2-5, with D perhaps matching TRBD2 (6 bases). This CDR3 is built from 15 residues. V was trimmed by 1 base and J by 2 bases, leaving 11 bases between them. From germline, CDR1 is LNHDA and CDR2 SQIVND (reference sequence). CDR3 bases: TGTGCCAGTAGTATAGGAGGGACTTTACAAGAGACCCAGTACTTC. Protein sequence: CASSIGGTLQETQYF.

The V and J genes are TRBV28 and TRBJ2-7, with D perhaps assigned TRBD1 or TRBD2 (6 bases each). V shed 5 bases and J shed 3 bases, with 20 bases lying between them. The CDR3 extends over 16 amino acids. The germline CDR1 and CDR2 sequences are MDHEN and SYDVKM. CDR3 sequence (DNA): TGTGCCAGCAGTGCCTCGGGGGCGCGGGGAGGCTACGAGCAGTACTTC. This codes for CASSASGARGGYEQYF.